This T cell receptor beta chain was identified during a study of OX40 agonist ivuxolimab in advanced cancers. Study-wide results and caveats: There was clonal expansion of CD4+ and CD8+ blood T cells by week 6 at 0.1 to 3.0 mg/kg.

CDR1 and CDR2 from the germline V gene are SGHTA and FQGTGA. The CDR3 spans 13 residues. The trim removed 5 bases at V and 6 bases at J, leaving 5 bases unmatched. Clones were read by immunoSEQ multiplex PCR, and TCRdb kept only the in-frame ones, dropping some. The sample contains 90,000 to 120,000 clones, 85% to 95% of which appear only once. Regarding this clone: Its target is unknown.

This receptor was taken from an adult with an advanced solid tumor such as melanoma, head and neck, liver or kidney cancer. Material: CD4+ or CD8+ T cells sorted from blood, obtained in a trial of the OX40 agonist ivuxolimab. The genes are TRBV7-3 and TRBJ2-7, with 9 bases aligning to TRBD2. The CDR3 DNA reads as TGTGCCAGCAGCCCGGGACTAGCCAGCGAGCAGTACTTC. Translated: CASSPGLASEQYF.